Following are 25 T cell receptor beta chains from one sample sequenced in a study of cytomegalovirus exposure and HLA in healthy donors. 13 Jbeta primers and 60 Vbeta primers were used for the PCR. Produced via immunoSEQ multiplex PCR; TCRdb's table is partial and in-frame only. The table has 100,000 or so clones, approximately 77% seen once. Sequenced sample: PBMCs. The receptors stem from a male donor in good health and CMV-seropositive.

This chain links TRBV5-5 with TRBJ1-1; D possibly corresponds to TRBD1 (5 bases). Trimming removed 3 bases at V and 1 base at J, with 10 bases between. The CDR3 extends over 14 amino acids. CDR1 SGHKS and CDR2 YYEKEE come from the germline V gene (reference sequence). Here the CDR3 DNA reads TGTGCCAGCAGCTCTGCCACAGGGAACACTGAAGCTTTCTTT. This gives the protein CASSSATGNTEAFF.

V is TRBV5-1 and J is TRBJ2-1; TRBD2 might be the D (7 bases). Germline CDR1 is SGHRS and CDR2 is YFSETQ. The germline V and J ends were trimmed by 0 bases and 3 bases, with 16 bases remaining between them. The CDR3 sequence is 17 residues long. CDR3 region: CASSLGGGGAFYNEQFF. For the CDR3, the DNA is TGCGCCAGCAGCTTGGGCGGCGGGGGCGCCTTCTACAATGAGCAGTTCTTC.

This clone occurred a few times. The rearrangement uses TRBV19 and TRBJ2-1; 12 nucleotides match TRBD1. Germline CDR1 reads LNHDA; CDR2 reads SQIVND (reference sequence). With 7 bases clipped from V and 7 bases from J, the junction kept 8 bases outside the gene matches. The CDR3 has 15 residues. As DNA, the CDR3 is TGTGCCAGTAACGAGAGGGACAGGGGGCGAAATGAGCAGTTCTTC. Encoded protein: CASNERDRGRNEQFF.

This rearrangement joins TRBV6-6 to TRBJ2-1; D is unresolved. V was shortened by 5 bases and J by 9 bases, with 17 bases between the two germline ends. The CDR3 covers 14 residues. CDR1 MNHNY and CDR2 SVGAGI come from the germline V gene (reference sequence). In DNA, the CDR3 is TGTGCCAGCAGTACCCCAGGTCCACAGATTGAGCAGTTCTTC. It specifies CASSTPGPQIEQFF.

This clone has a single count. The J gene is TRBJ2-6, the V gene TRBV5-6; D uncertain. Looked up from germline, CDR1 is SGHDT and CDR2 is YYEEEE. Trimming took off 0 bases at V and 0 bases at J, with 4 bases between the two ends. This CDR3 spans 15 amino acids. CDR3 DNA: TGTGCCAGCAGCTTGGTTCACTCTGGGGCCAACGTCCTGACTTTC. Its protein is CASSLVHSGANVLTF.

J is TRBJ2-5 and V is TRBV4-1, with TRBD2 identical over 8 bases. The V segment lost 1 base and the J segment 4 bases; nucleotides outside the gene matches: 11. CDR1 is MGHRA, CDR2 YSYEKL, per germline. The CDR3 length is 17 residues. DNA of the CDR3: TGCGCCAGCAGCCAAGTGGGGTACCGGGGGGGCCCAGAGACCCAGTACTTC. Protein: CASSQVGYRGGPETQYF.

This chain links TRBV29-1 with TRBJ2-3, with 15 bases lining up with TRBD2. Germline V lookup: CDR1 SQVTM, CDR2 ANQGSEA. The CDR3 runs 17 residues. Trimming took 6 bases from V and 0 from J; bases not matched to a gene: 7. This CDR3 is CSVAGTSGGQSTDTQYF. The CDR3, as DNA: TGCAGCGTAGCCGGGACTAGCGGGGGGCAGAGCACAGATACGCAGTATTTT.

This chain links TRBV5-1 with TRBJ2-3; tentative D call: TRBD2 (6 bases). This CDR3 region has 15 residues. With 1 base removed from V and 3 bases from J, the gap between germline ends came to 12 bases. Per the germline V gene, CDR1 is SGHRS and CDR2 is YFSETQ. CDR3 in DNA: TGCGCCAGCAGCTTGAATATCGGGGGAACAGATACGCAGTATTTT. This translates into CASSLNIGGTDTQYF. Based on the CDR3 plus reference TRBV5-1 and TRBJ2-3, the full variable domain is KAGVTQTPRYLIKTRGQQVTLSCSPISGHRSVSWYQQTPGQGLQFLFEYFSETQRNKGNFPGRFSGRQFSNSRSEMNVSTLELGDSALYLCASSLNIGGTDTQYFGPGTRLTVL.

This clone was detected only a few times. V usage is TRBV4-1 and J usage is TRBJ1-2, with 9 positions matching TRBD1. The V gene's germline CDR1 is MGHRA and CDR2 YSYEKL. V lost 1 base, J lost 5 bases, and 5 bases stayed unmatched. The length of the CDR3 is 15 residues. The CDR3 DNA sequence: TGCGCCAGCAGCCAAGGGGACAGGGAGGCTTATGGCTACACCTTC. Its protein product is CASSQGDREAYGYTF.

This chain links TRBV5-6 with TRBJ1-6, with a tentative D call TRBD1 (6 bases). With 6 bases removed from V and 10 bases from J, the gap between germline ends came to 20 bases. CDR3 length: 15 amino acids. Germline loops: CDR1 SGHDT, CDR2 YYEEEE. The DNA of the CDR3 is TGTGCCAGCAAAAAAGGGGGTGACCTACGCTCACCCCTCCACTTT. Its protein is CASKKGGDLRSPLHF.

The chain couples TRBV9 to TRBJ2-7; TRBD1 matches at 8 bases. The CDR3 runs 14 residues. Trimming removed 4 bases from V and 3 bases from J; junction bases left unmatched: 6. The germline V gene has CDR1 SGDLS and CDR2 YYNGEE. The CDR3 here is CASSPAGTGYEQYF. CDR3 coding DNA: TGTGCCAGCAGCCCCGCCGGGACAGGCTACGAGCAGTACTTC.

The CDR3 region is CASGWAGWDTEAFF. CDR3 nucleotide sequence: TGTGCTAGTGGCTGGGCGGGGTGGGATACTGAAGCTTTCTTT. The chain links TRBV12-5 to TRBJ1-1, with D hard to call. CDR1 is LGHNT, CDR2 FRNRAP, per germline. Trimming cost V 6 bases and J 5 bases, with 16 bases left between them. The CDR3 is 14 residues long.

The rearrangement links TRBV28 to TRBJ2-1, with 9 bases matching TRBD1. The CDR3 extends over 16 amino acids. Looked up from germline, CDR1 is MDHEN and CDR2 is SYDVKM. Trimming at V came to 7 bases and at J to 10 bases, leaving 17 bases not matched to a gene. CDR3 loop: CASITTGTGRSGEQFF. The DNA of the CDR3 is TGTGCCAGCATTACCACCGGGACAGGGAGGTCGGGGGAGCAGTTCTTC.

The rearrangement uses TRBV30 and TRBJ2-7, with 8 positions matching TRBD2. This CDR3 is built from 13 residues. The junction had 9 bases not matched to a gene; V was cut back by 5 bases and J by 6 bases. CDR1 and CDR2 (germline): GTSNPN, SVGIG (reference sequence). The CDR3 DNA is TGTGCCTGGCGTACACCCGGGGGGGCCGAGCAGTACTTC. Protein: CAWRTPGGAEQYF.

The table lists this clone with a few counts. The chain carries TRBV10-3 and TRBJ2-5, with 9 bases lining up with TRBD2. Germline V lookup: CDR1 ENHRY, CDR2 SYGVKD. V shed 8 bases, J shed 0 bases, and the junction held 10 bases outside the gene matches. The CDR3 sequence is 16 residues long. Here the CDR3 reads CAIGGPAGGHQETQYF. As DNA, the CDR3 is TGTGCCATCGGGGGGCCAGCGGGGGGCCACCAAGAGACCCAGTACTTC.

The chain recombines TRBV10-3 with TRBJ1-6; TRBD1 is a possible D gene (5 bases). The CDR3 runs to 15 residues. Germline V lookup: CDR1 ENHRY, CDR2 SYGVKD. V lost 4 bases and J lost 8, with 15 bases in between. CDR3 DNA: TGTGCCATCAGTGGAGAGTTAGGGGTGGATTCACCCCTCCACTTT. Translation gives CAISGELGVDSPLHF.

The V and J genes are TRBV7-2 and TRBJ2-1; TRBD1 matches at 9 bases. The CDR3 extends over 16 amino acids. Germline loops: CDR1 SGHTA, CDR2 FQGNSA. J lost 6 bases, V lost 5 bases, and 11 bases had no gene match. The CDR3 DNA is TGTGCCAGCAGCGCACTTCCGGGACAGGGATCCAATGAGCAGTTCTTC. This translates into CASSALPGQGSNEQFF.

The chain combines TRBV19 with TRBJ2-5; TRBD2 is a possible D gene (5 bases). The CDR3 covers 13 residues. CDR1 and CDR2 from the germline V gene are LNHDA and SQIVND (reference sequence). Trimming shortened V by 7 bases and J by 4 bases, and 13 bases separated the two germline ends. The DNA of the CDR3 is TGTGCCAGTACCCGGTCGGGGAGAGAGACCCAGTACTTC. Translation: CASTRSGRETQYF.

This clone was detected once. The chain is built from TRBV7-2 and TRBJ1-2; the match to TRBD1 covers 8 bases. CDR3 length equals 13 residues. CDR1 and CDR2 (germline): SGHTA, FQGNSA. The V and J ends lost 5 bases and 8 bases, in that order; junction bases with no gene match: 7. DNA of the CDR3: TGTGCCAGCAGCCCGGTCAGGGGGCGAGGCTACACCTTC. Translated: CASSPVRGRGYTF.

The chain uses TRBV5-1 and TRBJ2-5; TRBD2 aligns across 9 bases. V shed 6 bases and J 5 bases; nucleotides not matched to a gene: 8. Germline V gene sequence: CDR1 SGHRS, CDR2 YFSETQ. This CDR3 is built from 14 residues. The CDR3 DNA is TGCGCCAGCAACATTGCTGCGGGGGGGGAGACCCAGTACTTC. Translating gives CASNIAAGGETQYF.

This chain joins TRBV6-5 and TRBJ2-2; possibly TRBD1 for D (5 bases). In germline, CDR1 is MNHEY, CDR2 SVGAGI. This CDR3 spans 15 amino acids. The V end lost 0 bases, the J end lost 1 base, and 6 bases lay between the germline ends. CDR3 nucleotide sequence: TGTGCCAGCAGTTACTCCGGACAGAACACCGGGGAGCTGTTTTTT. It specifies CASSYSGQNTGELFF.

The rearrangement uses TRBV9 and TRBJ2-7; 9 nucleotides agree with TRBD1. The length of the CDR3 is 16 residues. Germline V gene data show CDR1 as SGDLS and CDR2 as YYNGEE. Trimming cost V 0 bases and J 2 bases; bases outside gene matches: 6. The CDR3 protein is CASSVATTGGPYEQYF. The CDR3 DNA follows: TGTGCCAGCAGCGTAGCTACTACAGGGGGCCCCTACGAGCAGTACTTC.

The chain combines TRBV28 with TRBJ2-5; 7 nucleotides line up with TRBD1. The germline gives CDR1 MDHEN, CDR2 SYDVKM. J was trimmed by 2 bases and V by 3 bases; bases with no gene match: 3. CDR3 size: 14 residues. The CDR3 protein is CASSFRTGQETQYF. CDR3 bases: TGTGCCAGCAGTTTCAGGACAGGACAAGAGACCCAGTACTTC.

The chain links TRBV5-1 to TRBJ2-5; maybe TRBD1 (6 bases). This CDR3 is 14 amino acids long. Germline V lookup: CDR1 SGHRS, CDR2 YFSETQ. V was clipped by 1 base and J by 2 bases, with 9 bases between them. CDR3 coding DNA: TGCGCCAGCAGCTTGTGGGGGCCTCAAGAGACCCAGTACTTC. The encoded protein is CASSLWGPQETQYF.

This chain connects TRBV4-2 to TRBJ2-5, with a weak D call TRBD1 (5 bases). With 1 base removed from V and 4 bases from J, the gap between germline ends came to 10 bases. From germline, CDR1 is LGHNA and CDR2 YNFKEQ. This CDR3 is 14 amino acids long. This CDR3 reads CASSQVRQIETQYF. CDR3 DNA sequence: TGTGCCAGCAGCCAAGTCAGACAGATAGAGACCCAGTACTTC.